This entry describes one T cell receptor beta chain. How the authors handled the data: Nucleated cell number was recorded as an estimate derived from reference gene primer amplification. The method was immunoSEQ multiplex PCR; TCRdb's version includes in-frame clones alone and lacks a portion of them. The DNA gave D and trimming, while V, J and clone size come from that table. The data hold 200,000 to 250,000 clones, with approximately 80% observed a single time. These data come from a study of blood T cell repertoires in COVID-19. The wider study: Both acute and convalescent COVID-19 samples were obtained from the United States, Italy and Spain. T cells, B-cell-depleted T cells, or PBMCs provided the cDNA or gDNA that served as material.

This CDR3 has 14 residues. Trimming removed 2 bases from V and 6 bases from J, with 11 bases in between. Germline loops: CDR1 MNHEY, CDR2 SMNVEV (reference sequence). Sequenced: peripheral blood. The V call is TRBV27, the J call TRBJ2-1; no reliable D call. The clonotype comes from a man over 45 with active or convalescent COVID-19. The CDR3 region is CASSLSLASNEQFF. CDR3 nucleotide sequence: TGTGCCAGCAGTTTAAGTTTGGCCTCCAATGAGCAGTTCTTC.